This TCR beta chain is drawn from a study of beta chain features in type 1 diabetes. Expressed TCRB transcripts were sequenced, since all the RNA that had been isolated was reverse transcribed. The table came from immunoSEQ multiplex PCR; TCRdb's copy has only in-frame clones and leaves some out. The sample has 350,000 to 450,000 clones, roughly 13% seen once. Study results and caveats: Researchers report that Type 1 diabetes patients had moderately but significantly shorter TCRB CDR3s across all four CD4+ subsets. In type 1 diabetes patients, VDJ junctions had fewer insertions; deletions at these junctions were more frequent.

Germline V CDR1 and CDR2: ENHRY, SYGVKD. Trimming took off 2 bases at V and 3 bases at J, with 7 bases between the two ends. There are 14 residues in the CDR3. Concerning this clone: The antigen remains undetermined.

Cells sorted by CD45RO/CCR7/CD25/CD127/CD95/CD27 comprised CD4+ naive, central memory, regulatory and stem cell-like memory cells. The chain recombines TRBV10-3 with TRBJ2-2, with D uncertain. The source material was naive CD4+ T cells from blood. This sequence was found in a man aged 30 to 39 in good health. The CDR3 region has the DNA TGTGCCATCAGTGAGACAGACTACACCGGGGAGCTGTTTTTT. Translating gives CAISETDYTGELFF.